This TCR beta chain was recovered during a study of blood T cell repertoires in COVID-19. Study-wide background: Acute and convalescent COVID-19 specimens originated in the United States, Italy and Spain.

Everyone who took part was 18 to 89 years old, and they came from about two dozen US areas. Cohort placement rested on clinical history that participants reported themselves. The method was immunoSEQ multiplex PCR; TCRdb's version includes in-frame clones alone and lacks a portion of them. The repertoire holds 240,000 or so clones, with about 90% as singletons. Per the germline V gene, CDR1 is LGHNT and CDR2 is FRNRAP. The J segment lost 3 bases and the V segment lost 4 bases, leaving 2 bases of the junction unmatched. CDR3 size: 16 residues. Sequences were obtained from PBMCs or T cells enriched from blood (not recorded which). The sequence derives from a woman in her 40s with acute COVID-19. The chain joins TRBV12-5 to TRBJ2-5; the match to TRBD2 covers 16 bases. This chain's CDR3 is CASGWGLAGGEETQYF. CDR3 sequence (DNA): TGTGCTAGTGGTTGGGGACTAGCGGGAGGGGAAGAGACCCAGTACTTC.